This TCR beta chain emerged from a study of response to subunit inactivated influenza vaccine. Using its own MiXCR run on the RT-PCR reads, TCRdb lists one record per CDR3 protein. This sample has 150,000 to 200,000 distinct CDR3 sequences, with approximately 12% found just once. CDR3 length: 17 amino acids. Trimming took 3 bases from V and 5 from J, leaving 19 bases between them. Germline V lookup: CDR1 SGHAT, CDR2 FQNNGV. The same sample was also studied in work on T cells expressing NK-cell markers. This second study says: A 5'RACE template switching approach incorporating UMIs was used to make TCR beta cDNA. CD8+ T cells in six or seven donors included dominant NKG2C+ clonotypes at about 1.0-7.5%.

The sequencing here drew on CD8+ T cells sorted from PBMCs, taken 11 to 12 days after vaccination. This sequence joins TRBV11-2 and TRBJ2-2; no clear D gene. The TCR comes from a man aged 50-60 years who received an inactivated influenza vaccine. The chain's CDR3 is CASSFTVPEVATGELFF. CDR3 sequence (DNA): TGTGCCAGCAGCTTTACGGTACCAGAGGTAGCAACCGGGGAGCTGTTTTTT.